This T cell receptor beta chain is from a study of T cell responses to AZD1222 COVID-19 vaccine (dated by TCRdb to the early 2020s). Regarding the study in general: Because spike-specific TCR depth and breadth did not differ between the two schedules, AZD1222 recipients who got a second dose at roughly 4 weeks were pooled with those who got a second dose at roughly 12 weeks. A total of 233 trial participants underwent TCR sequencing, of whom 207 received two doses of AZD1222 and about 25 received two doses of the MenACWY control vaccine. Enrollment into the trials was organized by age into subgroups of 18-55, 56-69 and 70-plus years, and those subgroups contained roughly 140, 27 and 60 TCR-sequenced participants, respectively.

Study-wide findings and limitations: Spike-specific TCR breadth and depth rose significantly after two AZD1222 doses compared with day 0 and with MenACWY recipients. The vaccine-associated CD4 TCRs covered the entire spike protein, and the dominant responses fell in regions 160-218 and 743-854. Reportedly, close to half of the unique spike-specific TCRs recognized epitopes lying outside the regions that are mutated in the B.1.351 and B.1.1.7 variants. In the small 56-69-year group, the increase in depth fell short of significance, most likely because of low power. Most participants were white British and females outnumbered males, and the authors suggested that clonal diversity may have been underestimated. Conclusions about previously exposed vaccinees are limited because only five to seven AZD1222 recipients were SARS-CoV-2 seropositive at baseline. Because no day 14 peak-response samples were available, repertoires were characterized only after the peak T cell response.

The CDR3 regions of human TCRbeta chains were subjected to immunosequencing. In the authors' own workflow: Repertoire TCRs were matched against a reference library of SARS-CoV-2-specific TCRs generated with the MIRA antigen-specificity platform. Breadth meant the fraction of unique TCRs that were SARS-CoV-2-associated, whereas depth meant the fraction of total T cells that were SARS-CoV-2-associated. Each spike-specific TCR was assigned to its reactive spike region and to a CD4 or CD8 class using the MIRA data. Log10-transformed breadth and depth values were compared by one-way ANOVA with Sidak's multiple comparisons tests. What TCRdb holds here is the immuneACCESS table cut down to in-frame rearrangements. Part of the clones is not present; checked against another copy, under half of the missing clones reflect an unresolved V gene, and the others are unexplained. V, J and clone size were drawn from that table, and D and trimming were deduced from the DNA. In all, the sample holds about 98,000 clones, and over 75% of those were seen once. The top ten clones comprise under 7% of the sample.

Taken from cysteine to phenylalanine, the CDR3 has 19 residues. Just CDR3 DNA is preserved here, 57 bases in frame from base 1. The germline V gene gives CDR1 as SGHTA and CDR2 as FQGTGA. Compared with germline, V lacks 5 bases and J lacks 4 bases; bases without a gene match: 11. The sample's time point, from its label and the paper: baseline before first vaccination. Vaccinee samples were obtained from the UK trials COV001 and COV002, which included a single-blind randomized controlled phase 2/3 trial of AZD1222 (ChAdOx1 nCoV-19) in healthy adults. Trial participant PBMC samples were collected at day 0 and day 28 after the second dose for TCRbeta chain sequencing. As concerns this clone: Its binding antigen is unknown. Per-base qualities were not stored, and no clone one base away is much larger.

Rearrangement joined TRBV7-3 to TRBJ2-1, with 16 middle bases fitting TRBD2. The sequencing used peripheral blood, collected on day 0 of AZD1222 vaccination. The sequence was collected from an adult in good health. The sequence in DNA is TGTGCCAGCAGCAAGGGACTAGCGGGAGGGCGAGTAGGTTACAATGAGCAGTTCTTC. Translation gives CASSKGLAGGRVGYNEQFF.